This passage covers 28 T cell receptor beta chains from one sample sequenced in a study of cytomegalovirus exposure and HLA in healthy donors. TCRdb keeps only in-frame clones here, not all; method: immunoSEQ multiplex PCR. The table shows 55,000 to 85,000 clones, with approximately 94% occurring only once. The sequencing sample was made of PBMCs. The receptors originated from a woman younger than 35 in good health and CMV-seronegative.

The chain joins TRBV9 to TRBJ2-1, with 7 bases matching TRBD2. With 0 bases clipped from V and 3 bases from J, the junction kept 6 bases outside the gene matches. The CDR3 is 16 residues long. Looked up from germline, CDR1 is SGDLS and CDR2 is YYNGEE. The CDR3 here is CASSVEVTSVYNEQFF. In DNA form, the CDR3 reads TGTGCCAGCAGCGTAGAGGTAACTAGCGTCTACAATGAGCAGTTCTTC.

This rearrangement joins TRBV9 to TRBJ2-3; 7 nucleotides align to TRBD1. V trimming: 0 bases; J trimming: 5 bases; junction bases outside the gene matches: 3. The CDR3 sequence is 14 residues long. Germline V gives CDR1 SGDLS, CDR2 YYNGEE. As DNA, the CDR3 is TGTGCCAGCAGCGTAGAGGGGGCGGGAGATACGCAGTATTTT. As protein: CASSVEGAGDTQYF.

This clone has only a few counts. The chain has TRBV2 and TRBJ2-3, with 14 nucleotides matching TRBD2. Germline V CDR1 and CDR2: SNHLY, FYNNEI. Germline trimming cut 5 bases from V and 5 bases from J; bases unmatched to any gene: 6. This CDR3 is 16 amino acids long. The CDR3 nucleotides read TGTGCCAGCAGTCGACTAGCGGGGGGGCCGGGAGATACGCAGTATTTT. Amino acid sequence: CASSRLAGGPGDTQYF.

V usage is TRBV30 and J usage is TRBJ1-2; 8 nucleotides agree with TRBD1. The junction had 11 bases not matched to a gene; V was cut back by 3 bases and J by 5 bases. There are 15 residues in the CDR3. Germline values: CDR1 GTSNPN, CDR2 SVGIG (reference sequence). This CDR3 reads CAWRSRTGPGYGYTF. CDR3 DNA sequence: TGTGCCTGGAGATCCAGGACAGGGCCAGGGTATGGCTACACCTTC.

The CDR3 spells CASSQSATRNTEAFF. The CDR3, as DNA: TGTGCCAGCAGCCAATCGGCCACCAGGAACACTGAAGCTTTCTTT. This rearrangement joins TRBV16 to TRBJ1-1, with D unresolved. The CDR3 loop spans 15 amino acids. The germline V and J ends were trimmed by 0 bases and 1 base, with 9 bases remaining between them. Germline-derived CDR1 and CDR2 are KGHSY and FQNENV.

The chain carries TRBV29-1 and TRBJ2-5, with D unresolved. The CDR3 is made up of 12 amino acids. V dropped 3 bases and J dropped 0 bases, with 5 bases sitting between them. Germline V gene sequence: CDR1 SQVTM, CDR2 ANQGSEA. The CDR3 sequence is CSVEADQETQYF. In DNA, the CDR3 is TGCAGCGTTGAGGCAGACCAAGAGACCCAGTACTTC.

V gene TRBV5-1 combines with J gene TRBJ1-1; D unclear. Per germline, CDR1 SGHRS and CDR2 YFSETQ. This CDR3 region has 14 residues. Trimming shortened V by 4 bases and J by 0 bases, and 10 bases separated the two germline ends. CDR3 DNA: TGCGCCAGCAGCCCGCCGGCGGTGAACACTGAAGCTTTCTTT. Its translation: CASSPPAVNTEAFF.

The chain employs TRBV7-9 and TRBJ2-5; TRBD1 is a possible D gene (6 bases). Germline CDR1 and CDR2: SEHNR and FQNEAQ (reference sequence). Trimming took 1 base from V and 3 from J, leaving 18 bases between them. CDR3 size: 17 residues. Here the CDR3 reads CASSLGGWGRGKETQYF. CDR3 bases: TGTGCCAGCAGCTTAGGAGGATGGGGGCGTGGGAAAGAGACCCAGTACTTC.

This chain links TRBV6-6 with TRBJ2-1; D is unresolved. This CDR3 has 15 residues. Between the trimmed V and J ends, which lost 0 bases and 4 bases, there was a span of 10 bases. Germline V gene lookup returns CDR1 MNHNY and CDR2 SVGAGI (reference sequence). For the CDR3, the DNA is TGTGCCAGCAGTTACTCGAATTGGCCTTACAATGAGCAGTTCTTC. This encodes CASSYSNWPYNEQFF.

CDR3 amino acids: CASSQSRGYNQPQHF. The CDR3 region has the DNA TGCGCCAGCAGCCAAAGCCGGGGATATAATCAGCCCCAGCATTTT. The chain joins TRBV4-3 to TRBJ1-5; D gene uncertain. Between the trimmed V and J ends, which lost 2 bases and 4 bases, there was a span of 12 bases. Germline V gives CDR1 LGHNA, CDR2 YSLEER. The CDR3 spans 15 residues.

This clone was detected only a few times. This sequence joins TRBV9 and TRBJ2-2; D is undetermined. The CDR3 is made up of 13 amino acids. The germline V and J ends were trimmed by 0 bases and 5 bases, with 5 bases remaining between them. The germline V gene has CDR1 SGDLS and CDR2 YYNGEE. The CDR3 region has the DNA TGTGCCAGCAGCGTAGTTTCTACCGGGGAGCTGTTTTTT. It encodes CASSVVSTGELFF. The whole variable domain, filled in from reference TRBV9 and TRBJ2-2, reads DSGVTQTPKHLITATGQRVTLRCSPRSGDLSVYWYQQSLDQGLQFLIQYYNGEERAKGNILERFSAQQFPDLHSELNLSSLELGDSALYFCASSVVSTGELFFGEGSRLTVL.

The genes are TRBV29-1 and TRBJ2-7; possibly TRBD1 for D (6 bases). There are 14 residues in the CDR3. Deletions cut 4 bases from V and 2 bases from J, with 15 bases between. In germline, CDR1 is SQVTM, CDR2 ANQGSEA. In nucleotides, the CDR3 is TGCAGCGTTGGGGAGACAGGACACCCCTACGAGCAGTACTTC. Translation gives CSVGETGHPYEQYF.

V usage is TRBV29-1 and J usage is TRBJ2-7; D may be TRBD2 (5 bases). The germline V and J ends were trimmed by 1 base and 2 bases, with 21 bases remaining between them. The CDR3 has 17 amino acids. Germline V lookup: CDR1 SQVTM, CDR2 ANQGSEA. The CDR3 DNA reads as TGCAGCGTTGAAGCCTCCCGAGGGCCTGAAGGAACCTACGAGCAGTACTTC. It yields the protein CSVEASRGPEGTYEQYF.

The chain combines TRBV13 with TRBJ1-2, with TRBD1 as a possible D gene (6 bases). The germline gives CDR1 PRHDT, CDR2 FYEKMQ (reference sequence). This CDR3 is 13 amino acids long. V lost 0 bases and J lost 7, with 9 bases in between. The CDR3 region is CASSLGTGGGYTF. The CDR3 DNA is TGTGCCAGCAGCTTAGGGACAGGCGGTGGCTACACCTTC.

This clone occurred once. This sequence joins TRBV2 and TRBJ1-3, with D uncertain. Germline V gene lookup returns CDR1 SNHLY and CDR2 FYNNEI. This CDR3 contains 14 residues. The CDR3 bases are TGTGCGTGTGAGCCGGGGAGCTCTGGAAACACCATATATTTT. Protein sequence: CACEPGSSGNTIYF.

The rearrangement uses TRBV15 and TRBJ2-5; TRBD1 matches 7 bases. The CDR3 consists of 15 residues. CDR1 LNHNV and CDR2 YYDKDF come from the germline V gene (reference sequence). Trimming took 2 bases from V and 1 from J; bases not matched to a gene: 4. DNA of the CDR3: TGTGCCACCAGCAGACTCGACAGGGTCCAAGAGACCCAGTACTTC. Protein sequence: CATSRLDRVQETQYF. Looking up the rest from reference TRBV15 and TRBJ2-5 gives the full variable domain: DAMVIQNPRYQVTQFGKPVTLSCSQTLNHNVMYWYQQKSSQAPKLLFHYYDKDFNNEADTPDNFQSRRPNTSFCFLDIRSPGLGDTAMYLCATSRLDRVQETQYFGPGTRLLVL.

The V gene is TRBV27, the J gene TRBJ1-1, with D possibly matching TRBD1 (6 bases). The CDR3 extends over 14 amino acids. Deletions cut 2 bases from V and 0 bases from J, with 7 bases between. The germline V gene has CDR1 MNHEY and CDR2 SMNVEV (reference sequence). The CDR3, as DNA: TGTGCCAGCAGTTTAAGGGGGTTGAACACTGAAGCTTTCTTT. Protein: CASSLRGLNTEAFF.

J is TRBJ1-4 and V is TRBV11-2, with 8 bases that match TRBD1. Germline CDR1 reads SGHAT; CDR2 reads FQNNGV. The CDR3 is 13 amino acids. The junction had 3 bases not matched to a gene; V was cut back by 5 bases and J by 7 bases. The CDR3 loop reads CASSQGQVEKLFF. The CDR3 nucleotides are TGTGCCAGCAGCCAGGGACAGGTTGAAAAACTGTTTTTT. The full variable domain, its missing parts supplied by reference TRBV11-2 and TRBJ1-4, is EAGVAQSPRYKIIEKRQSVAFWCNPISGHATLYWYQQILGQGPKLLIQFQNNGVVDDSQLPKDRFSAERLKGVDSTLKIQPAKLEDSAVYLCASSQGQVEKLFFGSGTQLSVL.

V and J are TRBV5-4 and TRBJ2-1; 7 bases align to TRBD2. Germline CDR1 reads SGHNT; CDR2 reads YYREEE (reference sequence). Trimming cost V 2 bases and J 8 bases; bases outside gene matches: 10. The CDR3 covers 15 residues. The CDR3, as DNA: TGTGCCAGCAGCTTAGGCGGCGGGAGTAAATATGAGCAGTTCTTC. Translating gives CASSLGGGSKYEQFF. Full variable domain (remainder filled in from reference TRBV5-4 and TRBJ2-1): ETGVTQSPTHLIKTRGQQVTLRCSSQSGHNTVSWYQQALGQGPQFIFQYYREEENGRGNFPPRFSGLQFPNYSSELNVNALELDDSALYLCASSLGGGSKYEQFFGPGTRLTVL.

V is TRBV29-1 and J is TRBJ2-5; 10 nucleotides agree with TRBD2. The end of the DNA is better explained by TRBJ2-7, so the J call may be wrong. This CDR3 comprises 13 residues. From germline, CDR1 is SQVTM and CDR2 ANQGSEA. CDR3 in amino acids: CSVSGRVAHEQYF. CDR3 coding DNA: TGCAGCGTGAGCGGGAGGGTCGCACACGAGCAGTACTTC.

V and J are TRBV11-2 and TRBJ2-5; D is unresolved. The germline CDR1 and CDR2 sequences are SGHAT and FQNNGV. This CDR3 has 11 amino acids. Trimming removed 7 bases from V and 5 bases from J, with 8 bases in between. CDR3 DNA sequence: TGTGCCAGCACCTTCGGGGAGACCCAGTACTTC. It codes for CASTFGETQYF.

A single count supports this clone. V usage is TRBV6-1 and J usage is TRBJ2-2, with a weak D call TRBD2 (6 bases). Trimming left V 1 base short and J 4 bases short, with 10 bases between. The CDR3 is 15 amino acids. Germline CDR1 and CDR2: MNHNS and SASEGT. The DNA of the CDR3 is TGTGCCAGCAGTGAAGGACTAGTCCCCACCGGGGAGCTGTTTTTT. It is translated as CASSEGLVPTGELFF.

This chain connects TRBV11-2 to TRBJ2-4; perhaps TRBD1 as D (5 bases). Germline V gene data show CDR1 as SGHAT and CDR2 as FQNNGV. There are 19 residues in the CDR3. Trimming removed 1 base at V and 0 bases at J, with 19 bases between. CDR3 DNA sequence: TGTGCCAGCAGCTTAGTCCCTAGGGGCCCGACCCTAGCCAAAAACATTCAGTACTTC. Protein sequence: CASSLVPRGPTLAKNIQYF. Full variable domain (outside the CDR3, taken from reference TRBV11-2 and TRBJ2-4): EAGVAQSPRYKIIEKRQSVAFWCNPISGHATLYWYQQILGQGPKLLIQFQNNGVVDDSQLPKDRFSAERLKGVDSTLKIQPAKLEDSAVYLCASSLVPRGPTLAKNIQYFGAGTRLSVL.

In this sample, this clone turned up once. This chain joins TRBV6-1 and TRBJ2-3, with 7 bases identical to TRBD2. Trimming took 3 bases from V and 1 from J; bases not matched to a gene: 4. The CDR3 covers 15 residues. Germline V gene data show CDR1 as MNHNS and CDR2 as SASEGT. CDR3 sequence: CASSDAGAGTDTQYF. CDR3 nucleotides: TGTGCCAGCAGTGATGCGGGAGCGGGCACAGATACGCAGTATTTT.

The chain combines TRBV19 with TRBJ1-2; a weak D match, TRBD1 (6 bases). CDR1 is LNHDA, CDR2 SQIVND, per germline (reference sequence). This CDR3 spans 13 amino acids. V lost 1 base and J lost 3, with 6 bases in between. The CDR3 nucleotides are TGTGCCAGTAGTATAGCAGGGGACTATGGCTACACCTTC. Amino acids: CASSIAGDYGYTF.

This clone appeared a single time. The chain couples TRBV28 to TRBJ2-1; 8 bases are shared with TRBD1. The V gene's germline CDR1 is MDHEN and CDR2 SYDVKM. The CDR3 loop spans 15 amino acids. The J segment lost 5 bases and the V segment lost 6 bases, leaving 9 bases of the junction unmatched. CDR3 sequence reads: CASRGDRRIHNEQFF. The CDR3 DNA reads TGTGCCAGCAGGGGGGACAGGAGAATTCACAATGAGCAGTTCTTC.

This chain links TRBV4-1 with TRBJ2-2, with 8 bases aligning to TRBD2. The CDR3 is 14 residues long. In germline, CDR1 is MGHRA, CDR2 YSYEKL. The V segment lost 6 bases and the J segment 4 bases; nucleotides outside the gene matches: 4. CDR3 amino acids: CASRKAGGTGELFF. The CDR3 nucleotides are TGCGCCAGCAGGAAGGCGGGAGGCACCGGGGAGCTGTTTTTT.

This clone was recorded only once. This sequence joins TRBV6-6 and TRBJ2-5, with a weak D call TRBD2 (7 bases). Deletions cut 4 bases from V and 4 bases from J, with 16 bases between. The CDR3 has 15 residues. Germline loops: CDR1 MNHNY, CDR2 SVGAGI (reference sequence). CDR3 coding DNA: TGTGCCAGCAGTTCCCCATCGGGGGGCACAGAGACCCAGTACTTC. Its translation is CASSSPSGGTETQYF.